Below are 24 T cell receptor beta chains sequenced from a single sample in a study of shared clonotypes between healthy human individuals. Some clones are missing from TCRdb's copy, which holds only in-frame ones; the method was immunoSEQ multiplex PCR. In the table there are over 700,000 clones, roughly two thirds of which are singletons. Material: memory CD4+ T cells sorted from blood. Subset meaning: CD45RA-negative fraction. These receptors came from a woman aged 25 to 39 in good health.

The genes are TRBV14 and TRBJ2-7; 9 nucleotides match TRBD2. CDR1 is SGHDN and CDR2 is FVKESK in the germline V gene. The CDR3 has 15 residues. Trimming took 4 bases from V and 5 from J; bases not matched to a gene: 9. DNA for the CDR3: TGTGCCAGCAGCCTTGTCGCGGGAGGGCCCCACGAGCAGTACTTC. Amino acids: CASSLVAGGPHEQYF.

The chain is built from TRBV5-1 and TRBJ1-4; 9 bases map to TRBD1. The germline V gene encodes CDR1 SGHRS and CDR2 YFSETQ. J lost 5 bases, V lost 7 bases, and 9 bases had no gene match. There are 15 residues in the CDR3. DNA of the CDR3: TGCGCCAGCCGACGATCCGGGACAGGGAATGAAAAACTGTTTTTT. This codes for CASRRSGTGNEKLFF. The full variable domain, with the rest looked up from reference TRBV5-1 and TRBJ1-4, is KAGVTQTPRYLIKTRGQQVTLSCSPISGHRSVSWYQQTPGQGLQFLFEYFSETQRNKGNFPGRFSGRQFSNSRSEMNVSTLELGDSALYLCASRRSGTGNEKLFFGSGTQLSVL.

The genes are TRBV27 and TRBJ1-4, with no clear D. This CDR3 is 14 amino acids long. V shed 4 bases and J shed 10 bases, with 16 bases lying between them. CDR1 and CDR2 from the germline V gene are MNHEY and SMNVEV (reference sequence). CDR3 nucleotide sequence: TGTGCCAGCAGTTCGCGGGCCTCTTCGGGAAAACTGTTTTTT. It yields the protein CASSSRASSGKLFF.

The chain uses TRBV20-1 and TRBJ1-1; D not certain. This CDR3 is 10 amino acids long. Germline V CDR1 and CDR2: DFQATT, SNEGSKA (reference sequence). Trimming removed 0 bases from V and 8 bases from J, with 4 bases in between. The CDR3 region is CSARDEEAFF. In nucleotides, the CDR3 is TGCAGTGCTAGAGATGAAGAAGCTTTCTTT.

The chain combines TRBV11-2 with TRBJ2-2; D remains unclear. CDR1 is SGHAT and CDR2 is FQNNGV in the germline V gene. The V gene lost 5 bases and the J gene lost 0 bases, with 10 bases spanning the gap. The CDR3 covers 15 residues. CDR3: CASSQDRTNTGELFF. Written as DNA, the CDR3 is TGTGCCAGCAGCCAGGACCGTACGAACACCGGGGAGCTGTTTTTT. Using reference TRBV11-2 and TRBJ2-2 for the parts outside the CDR3, the full variable domain is EAGVAQSPRYKIIEKRQSVAFWCNPISGHATLYWYQQILGQGPKLLIQFQNNGVVDDSQLPKDRFSAERLKGVDSTLKIQPAKLEDSAVYLCASSQDRTNTGELFFGEGSRLTVL.

This clone was recorded once. The chain has TRBV11-1 and TRBJ1-3; TRBD1 might be the D (5 bases). The V and J ends lost 7 bases and 2 bases respectively, with 12 bases between them. This CDR3 comprises 14 residues. Germline CDR1 SGHAT, CDR2 FQDESV (reference sequence). The chain's CDR3 is CASTTGGAGNTIYF. CDR3 in DNA: TGTGCCAGCACGACGGGGGGAGCTGGAAACACCATATATTTT.

J is TRBJ2-1 and V is TRBV19; maybe TRBD2 (6 bases). Germline V gene lookup returns CDR1 LNHDA and CDR2 SQIVND (reference sequence). V lost 6 bases and J 5 bases, leaving 14 bases between the germline ends. The CDR3 spans 14 residues. CDR3: CASSSGAGNNEQFF. CDR3 in DNA: TGTGCCAGTAGCTCGGGAGCCGGGAACAATGAGCAGTTCTTC.

V and J are TRBV28 and TRBJ1-2; a possible D gene is TRBD1 (6 bases). The CDR3 length is 13 residues. V was clipped by 3 bases and J by 3 bases, with 8 bases between them. Looked up from germline, CDR1 is MDHEN and CDR2 is SYDVKM. The CDR3 here is CASSFGQYYGYTF. The CDR3 DNA sequence: TGTGCCAGCAGTTTCGGACAGTACTATGGCTACACCTTC.

In its sample, this clone was seen many times. This rearrangement joins TRBV5-1 to TRBJ2-1, with 8 bases lining up with TRBD1. The CDR3 is made up of 14 amino acids. The junction had 2 bases not matched to a gene; V was cut back by 4 bases and J by 2 bases. Looked up from germline, CDR1 is SGHRS and CDR2 is YFSETQ. The CDR3 DNA sequence: TGCGCCAGCAGCAAGGGACAGGCCTACAATGAGCAGTTCTTC. As protein: CASSKGQAYNEQFF.

Only a few counts were recorded for this clone. The identical CDR3 is also encoded by other nucleotide sequences in the sample. The chain recombines TRBV27 with TRBJ2-7, with a weak D call TRBD1 (6 bases). The CDR3 is 13 amino acids. Per germline, CDR1 MNHEY and CDR2 SMNVEV (reference sequence). V was clipped by 3 bases and J by 3 bases, with 9 bases between them. In nucleotides, the CDR3 is TGTGCCAGCAGTTTTTCCAGGGGCTACGAGCAGTACTTC. Amino acids: CASSFSRGYEQYF.

V and J are TRBV10-3 and TRBJ1-1, with 7 bases matching TRBD1. The CDR3 totals 15 residues. Germline trimming cut 2 bases from V and 0 bases from J; bases unmatched to any gene: 3. Germline CDR1 ENHRY, CDR2 SYGVKD. The CDR3 here is CAISEARGMNTEAFF. The DNA of the CDR3 is TGTGCCATCAGTGAGGCCAGGGGGATGAACACTGAAGCTTTCTTT.

This sequence joins TRBV5-6 and TRBJ2-6; D gene uncertain. The ends were cut back, 2 bases at V and 0 bases at J, with 18 bases in the middle. Germline V lookup: CDR1 SGHDT, CDR2 YYEEEE. This CDR3 region has 19 residues. In DNA, the CDR3 is TGTGCCAGCAGCTTTGGTCGGGTCATCAAAAACTCTGGGGCCAACGTCCTGACTTTC. Amino acid sequence: CASSFGRVIKNSGANVLTF.

The rearrangement links TRBV5-4 to TRBJ2-7, with 7 bases identical to TRBD2. With V trimmed by 4 bases and J by 5 bases, 12 bases remained unmatched. Germline values: CDR1 SGHNT, CDR2 YYREEE (reference sequence). This CDR3 has 15 residues. The DNA for the CDR3 is TGTGCCAGCAGCCCCCCGGACCCCCGGGGGGACGAGCAGTACTTC. This translates into CASSPPDPRGDEQYF.

The sample holds many counts of this clone. The chain carries TRBV10-2 and TRBJ2-2; possibly TRBD2 for D (6 bases). The germline CDR1 and CDR2 sequences are WSHSY and SAAADI. This CDR3 has 14 residues. V was clipped by 9 bases and J by 7 bases, with 18 bases between them. The CDR3 sequence: CASLTGDAGGELFF. As DNA, the CDR3 is TGCGCCAGTCTGACGGGGGATGCAGGCGGGGAGCTGTTTTTT.

The J gene is TRBJ1-6, the V gene TRBV6-5, with no clear D. The CDR3 loop spans 13 amino acids. Germline loops: CDR1 MNHEY, CDR2 SVGAGI. V was pared by 5 bases and J by 11 bases, with 13 bases between. CDR3 sequence (DNA): TGTGCCAGCAGTACCGTTATCGGGACACCCCTCCACTTT. This translates into CASSTVIGTPLHF.

This chain connects TRBV28 to TRBJ2-2; 8 nucleotides align to TRBD1. The CDR3 is 17 residues long. Germline-derived CDR1 and CDR2 are MDHEN and SYDVKM. Losses at the gene ends were 6 bases for V and 4 bases for J; bases not matched to a gene: 13. The CDR3: CASRPDRALLGTGELFF. The CDR3, as DNA: TGTGCCAGCAGACCGGACAGGGCTCTATTGGGCACCGGGGAGCTGTTTTTT.

This clone was picked up a small number of times. The chain employs TRBV1 and TRBJ1-2; the table's D gene call, TRBD1, was not cross checked with the DNA. TRBV1 is noted as a pseudogene. This CDR3 contains 18 residues. CDR3 nucleotides: TGCACCAGCAGCCAAGATGGACAGGAGCTCAGCGCCGACTATGGCTACACCTTC. It translates to CTSSQDGQELSADYGYTF.

The V call is TRBV6-5, the J call TRBJ2-1, with TRBD1 matching 7 bases. Looked up from germline, CDR1 is MNHEY and CDR2 is SVGAGI. The ends lost 6 bases at V and 7 bases at J; junction bases unmatched: 9. The CDR3 loop spans 14 amino acids. The CDR3 spells CASSRQGIVNEQFF. The CDR3 DNA sequence: TGTGCCAGCAGCCGACAGGGAATAGTTAATGAGCAGTTCTTC.

The chain couples TRBV15 to TRBJ1-1, with D possibly TRBD1 on 5 matching bases. Germline values: CDR1 LNHNV, CDR2 YYDKDF (reference sequence). This CDR3 region has 15 residues. The ends were cut back, 1 base at V and 4 bases at J, with 13 bases in the middle. This CDR3 is CATSRVRAGFTEAFF. DNA for the CDR3: TGTGCCACCAGCAGAGTCAGAGCAGGGTTCACTGAAGCTTTCTTT. Filled out from reference TRBV15 and TRBJ1-1, the complete variable domain reads DAMVIQNPRYQVTQFGKPVTLSCSQTLNHNVMYWYQQKSSQAPKLLFHYYDKDFNNEADTPDNFQSRRPNTSFCFLDIRSPGLGDTAMYLCATSRVRAGFTEAFFGQGTRLTVV.

CDR3 amino acids: CSAAYTDTQYF. The CDR3, as DNA: TGCAGTGCGGCGTACACAGATACGCAGTATTTT. The V call is TRBV20-1, the J call TRBJ2-3, with D unclear. The CDR3 has 11 residues. Between the trimmed V and J ends, which lost 6 bases and 2 bases, there was a span of 6 bases. CDR1 and CDR2 (germline): DFQATT, SNEGSKA (reference sequence).

This chain joins TRBV7-9 and TRBJ1-5; D is undetermined. V was trimmed by 4 bases and J by 1 base, leaving 11 bases between them. This CDR3 has 15 residues. The germline V gene has CDR1 SEHNR and CDR2 FQNEAQ (reference sequence). The CDR3 reads CASSSGRLSNQPQHF. The CDR3 DNA reads as TGTGCCAGCAGCTCTGGACGATTGAGCAATCAGCCCCAGCATTTT.

A single count supports this clone. The chain couples TRBV25-1 to TRBJ2-7; either TRBD1 or TRBD2 may fit D (5 bases each). V lost 7 bases and J lost 5, with 18 bases in between. CDR1 is MGHDK, CDR2 SYGVNS, per germline. CDR3 length equals 14 residues. CDR3 amino acids: CASNPPGPTHEQYF. For the CDR3, the DNA is TGTGCCAGCAACCCCCCGGGACCAACCCACGAGCAGTACTTC.

V usage is TRBV4-1 and J usage is TRBJ2-6; D is undetermined. Trimming removed 2 bases at V and 3 bases at J, with 8 bases between. Germline lookup yields CDR1 MGHRA and CDR2 YSYEKL. The CDR3 runs to 15 residues. The CDR3 DNA reads as TGCGCCAGCAGCCAACGACTGGATGGGGCCAACGTCCTGACTTTC. It yields the protein CASSQRLDGANVLTF.

The chain employs TRBV28 and TRBJ2-7; no firm D call. The CDR3 has 14 amino acids. The germline V and J ends were trimmed by 6 bases and 1 base, with 13 bases remaining between them. Germline V gene data show CDR1 as MDHEN and CDR2 as SYDVKM. CDR3 bases: TGTGCCAGCAGGTTCAATCTAGTTTCCTACGAGCAGTACTTC. It encodes CASRFNLVSYEQYF.